The sequence of this TCR beta chain was determined in a study of technical replicates of blood from a handful of donors. Measured with immunoSEQ multiplex PCR; TCRdb has only the in-frame clones, and not every one. Among 55,000 to 75,000 clones, approximately 96% were seen once, and the ten largest hold roughly 0.37%. Germline V CDR1 and CDR2: SEHNR, FQNEAQ (reference sequence). CDR3 length: 15 amino acids. Trimming took off 0 bases at V and 6 bases at J, with 11 bases between the two ends. The receptor comes from a human donor in good health. The chain couples TRBV7-9 to TRBJ1-4; D unclear. The sequencing input was T cells isolated from PBMCs. Written as DNA, the CDR3 is TGTGCCAGCAGCTTAGCGAGCGGAGGGCATGAAAAACTGTTTTTT. Its translation: CASSLASGGHEKLFF.